This T cell receptor beta chain is drawn from a study of blood T cell repertoires in COVID-19. On the study more broadly: Sites across the United States, Italy and Spain contributed samples from acute and convalescent COVID-19. In each case, the material was cDNA or gDNA derived from T cells, B-cell-depleted T cells, or PBMCs.

This CDR3 has 14 residues. Trimming stripped 3 bases from V and 7 bases from J, with 13 bases between. Germline-derived CDR1 and CDR2 are LNHDA and SQIVND (reference sequence). Study processing details: Reference gene primer amplification gave nucleated cell count estimates. The assay was immunoSEQ multiplex PCR, and TCRdb's table has in-frame clones only and misses some. That table is the source of V, J and clone size, and D and trimming were worked out from the DNA. The repertoire holds about 39,000 clones, more than 85% seen once, with roughly 2% in the top ten. This sequence joins TRBV19 and TRBJ2-1; D is possibly TRBD1 (6 bases). What was sequenced was peripheral blood. This receptor was obtained from a man aged 45 to 65 with active COVID-19. In DNA form, the CDR3 reads TGTGCCAGTAGTATTCAGGGGCGCGGGAATGAGCAGTTCTTC. This translates into CASSIQGRGNEQFF.